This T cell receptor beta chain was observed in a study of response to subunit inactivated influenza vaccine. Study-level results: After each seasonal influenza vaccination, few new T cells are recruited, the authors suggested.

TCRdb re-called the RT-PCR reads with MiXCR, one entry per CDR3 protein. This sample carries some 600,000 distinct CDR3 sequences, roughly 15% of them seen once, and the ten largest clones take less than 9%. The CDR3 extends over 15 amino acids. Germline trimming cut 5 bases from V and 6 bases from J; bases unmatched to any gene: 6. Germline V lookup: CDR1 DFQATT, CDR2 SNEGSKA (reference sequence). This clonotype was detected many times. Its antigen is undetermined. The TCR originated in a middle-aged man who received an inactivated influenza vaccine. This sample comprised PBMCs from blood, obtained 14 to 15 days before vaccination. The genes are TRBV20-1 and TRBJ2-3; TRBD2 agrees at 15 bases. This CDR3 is CSAYGLAGGRDTQYF. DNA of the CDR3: TGCAGTGCTTATGGACTAGCGGGAGGGCGGGATACGCAGTATTTT.